Listed below are T cell receptor beta chains from one sample, sequenced in a study of shared clonotypes between healthy human individuals. Sequencing used immunoSEQ multiplex PCR; TCRdb keeps in-frame clones, though not all of them. The sample consists of 2 million to 3 million clones, 93% of them appearing once. Sequences were obtained from naive CD4+ T cells from PBMCs. These TCRs come from a man between 18 and 29 years old in good health. Some clones in this sample may be carry-over from other donors' samples. Both conserved end residues are part of each CDR3. D genes are given only for firm matches. For some rows the clone size is stated as once, few or many, or as a class when expanded; others skip it.

V	D	J	length	size	CDR3	DNA
TRBV6-6	NA	TRBJ2-3	16	NA	CASSYSMSGSTDTQYF	TGTGCCAGCAGTTACTCGATGTCAGGGAGCACAGATACGCAGTATTTT
TRBV29-1	TRBD1	TRBJ1-1	12	few	CSFWTGINQAFF	TGCAGCTTCTGGACAGGAATAAATCAAGCTTTCTTT
TRBV10-3	TRBD1	TRBJ1-2	14	NA	CAISYGQGAEGYTF	TGTGCCATCAGCTATGGACAGGGGGCTGAGGGCTACACCTTC
TRBV11-1	NA	TRBJ2-7	16	NA	CASSPGGTRGSYEQYF	TGTGCCAGCAGCCCAGGCGGGACCAGGGGCTCCTACGAGCAGTACTTC
TRBV28	TRBD2	TRBJ2-7	15	NA	CASSSAGDLSYEQYF	TGTGCCAGCAGTTCAGCGGGGGACCTGTCCTACGAGCAGTACTTC
TRBV2	NA	TRBJ2-1	15	many	CASSDEGARNNEQFF	TGTGCCAGCAGTGATGAGGGAGCTAGGAACAATGAGCAGTTCTTC
TRBV11-2	NA	TRBJ2-1	14	NA	CASSLVAPYNEQFF	TGTGCCAGCAGCTTAGTTGCACCCTACAATGAGCAGTTCTTC
TRBV7-9	NA	TRBJ2-1	10	NA	CASAGNEQFF	TGTGCCAGCGCCGGGAATGAGCAGTTCTTC
TRBV7-2	NA	TRBJ2-5	14	NA	CASSTTGFPGTQYF	TGTGCCAGCAGCACTACAGGGTTTCCGGGGACCCAGTACTTC
TRBV4-1	NA	TRBJ1-2	14	NA	CASSQVPRAGGYTF	TGCGCCAGCAGCCAAGTGCCACGCGCGGGTGGCTACACCTTC
TRBV6-5	NA	TRBJ1-1	12	few	CASLRGPGEAFF	TGTGCCAGCTTGAGAGGCCCGGGGGAAGCTTTCTTT
TRBV5-1	NA	TRBJ2-1	13	NA	CASGKERHNEQFF	TGCGCCAGCGGCAAGGAACGACACAATGAGCAGTTCTTC
TRBV5-1	TRBD1	TRBJ2-2	15	NA	CASSLGQAHAGELFF	TGCGCCAGCAGCCTGGGACAGGCCCACGCCGGGGAGCTGTTTTTT
TRBV18	NA	TRBJ1-5	13	NA	CASSPPVGQPQHF	TGTGCCAGCTCACCACCGGTCGGTCAGCCCCAGCATTTT
TRBV27	TRBD1	TRBJ1-2	17	NA	CASSLSNRGGASYGYTF	TGTGCCAGCAGTTTATCGAACAGGGGAGGAGCGAGCTATGGCTACACCTTC
TRBV7-9	NA	TRBJ1-6	15	NA	CASSLSGPPNSPLHF	TGTGCCAGCAGCTTATCCGGACCCCCTAATTCACCCCTCCACTTT
TRBV4-3	TRBD2	TRBJ2-5	15	NA	CASSQEVLAGAAQYF	TGCGCCAGCAGCCAAGAGGTCCTAGCGGGTGCGGCCCAGTACTTC
TRBV5-4	NA	TRBJ1-2	15	NA	CASSSGPPGDYGYTF	TGTGCCAGCAGCTCTGGACCCCCGGGGGACTATGGCTACACCTTC
TRBV27	NA	TRBJ1-1	13	NA	CASSLTENTEAFF	TGTGCCAGCAGTTTGACAGAGAACACTGAAGCTTTCTTT
TRBV9	NA	TRBJ1-4	11	once	CASSGGEKLFF	TGTGCCAGCAGCGGAGGGGAAAAACTGTTTTTT
TRBV10-3	NA	TRBJ2-7	18	NA	CAISAYQRNRGGGYEQYF	TGTGCCATCAGTGCCTACCAACGAAACAGGGGCGGGGGTTACGAGCAGTACTTC
TRBV6-6	TRBD1	TRBJ2-7	11	NA	CASSRTGEQYF	TGTGCCAGCAGTAGGACAGGAGAGCAGTACTTC
TRBV19	NA	TRBJ1-5	14	NA	CASKNLGRNQPQHF	TGTGCCAGTAAAAATTTGGGGAGAAATCAGCCCCAGCATTTT
TRBV2	NA	TRBJ1-2	12	NA	CASSLGPGGYTF	TGTGCCAGCAGTTTGGGACCGGGGGGCTACACCTTC
TRBV4-1	NA	TRBJ2-2	14	NA	CASSQVANSGELFF	TGCGCCAGCAGCCAAGTAGCGAACTCCGGGGAGCTGTTTTTT
TRBV2	NA	TRBJ1-1	13	NA	CATPPGLNTEAFF	TGTGCCACCCCCCCGGGGCTGAACACTGAAGCTTTCTTT
TRBV6-5	NA	TRBJ2-4	15	NA	CASSPFTGKDEIQYF	TGTGCCAGCAGTCCCTTTACCGGGAAGGATGAAATTCAGTACTTC